This record concerns one T cell receptor beta chain sequence. Its target is unknown. J lost 7 bases, V lost 1 base, and 3 bases had no gene match. Germline assignment: CDR1 SEHNR and CDR2 FQNEAQ (reference sequence). The CDR3 loop spans 13 amino acids. TCRdb's copy holds only in-frame clones and misses some; the assay was immunoSEQ multiplex PCR. This table holds about 21,000 clones, approximately 88% found once. This entry is derived from a study of T cells in localized non-small cell lung cancer. Study results and limitations: The highest T cell clonality was in uninvolved adjacent lung, above tumor.

The chain uses TRBV7-9 and TRBJ1-1; TRBD1 matches at 7 bases. The starting material was peripheral blood, obtained before any cancer treatment. The TCR was taken from a man aged 40 to 70 with stage I lung adenocarcinoma. The CDR3 bases are TGTGCCAGCAGCTTAGGGAGGGACAGTGAAGCTTTCTTT. This gives the protein CASSLGRDSEAFF.